The present T cell receptor (beta chain) was sequenced within a study of human T cells and chemical hapten exposure. In the study overall: TCR yields differed between samples (mainly from small differences in pooled library volume).

This clonotype was observed at least ten times. Trimming cost V 5 bases and J 7 bases, with 17 bases left between them. This CDR3 has 15 amino acids. Germline-derived CDR1 and CDR2 are SEHNR and FQNEAQ (reference sequence). Time point in this sample: pre-sensitization, week 0. Treatment reported: therapeutic diphenylcyclopropenone sensitization with weekly scalp DPC. TCRdb recomputed calls from the RACE reads with MiXCR, one row per CDR3 protein. The sample contains tens of thousands of distinct CDR3 sequences, roughly a tenth of which appear only once. This specimen consisted of whole blood, obtained in connection with sensitization to the hapten diphenylcyclopropenone (DPC). This TCR was sampled from a man between 40 and 49 years old with alopecia areata. Some clones in this sample may be carry-over from other donors' samples. V usage is TRBV7-9 and J usage is TRBJ2-2, with TRBD2 as a possible D gene (5 bases). The CDR3 spells CASSLQIWGDGELFF. CDR3 coding DNA: TGTGCCAGCAGCCTTCAGATCTGGGGAGACGGGGAGCTGTTTTTT.